What follows are 11 T cell receptor beta chains derived from one specimen sequenced in a study of early T cells in non-severe SARS-CoV-2 infection. TCRdb analysed the 5' RACE reads with MiXCR anew, one entry per CDR3 protein. Of 85,000 to 100,000 distinct CDR3 sequences in the sample, 16% were seen once. The sequencing input was whole blood. These receptor sequences come from an adult who was a healthcare worker with PCR-confirmed SARS-CoV-2 infection or an uninfected control (not recorded which).

The chain couples TRBV10-3 to TRBJ2-1; 8 nucleotides line up with TRBD2. The CDR3 totals 17 residues. Germline values: CDR1 ENHRY, CDR2 SYGVKD. Trimming at V came to 4 bases and at J to 5 bases, leaving 13 bases not matched to a gene. CDR3 in amino acids: CAISAVPRTSPDNEQFF. The CDR3 nucleotides read TGTGCCATCAGTGCCGTTCCGCGGACTAGCCCCGACAATGAGCAGTTCTTC.

This clonotype has just a few counts. The J gene is TRBJ1-5, the V gene TRBV6-6; D remains ambiguous. The CDR3 spans 16 residues. The V gene lost 6 bases and the J gene lost 5 bases, with 20 bases spanning the gap. Germline V gene lookup returns CDR1 MNHNY and CDR2 SVGAGI (reference sequence). CDR3 loop: CASSKRGSLGDQPQHF. The CDR3 region has the DNA TGTGCCAGCAGCAAACGAGGGAGCCTAGGCGATCAGCCCCAGCATTTT.

The chain links TRBV12-3 or TRBV12-4 to TRBJ2-7, with 9 bases aligning to TRBD1. Trimming cost V 6 bases and J 4 bases; bases outside gene matches: 13. This CDR3 is built from 16 residues. CDR3 in DNA: TGTGCCAGCAGCACCACCGGGACAGGGAATGGATACGAGCAGTACTTC. This encodes CASSTTGTGNGYEQYF.

The rearrangement joins TRBV2 to TRBJ2-5, with D tentatively TRBD2 (5 bases). The CDR3 runs to 18 residues. The germline gives CDR1 SNHLY, CDR2 FYNNEI. V shed 5 bases and J shed 0 bases, with 22 bases lying between them. The CDR3 sequence is CASSPTYPEGTYQETQYF. In nucleotides, the CDR3 is TGTGCCAGCAGTCCAACATACCCCGAGGGAACGTACCAAGAGACCCAGTACTTC.

A few counts support this clonotype. The rearrangement joins TRBV6-1 to TRBJ1-1; 12 nucleotides match TRBD1. This CDR3 is 17 amino acids long. The trim removed 10 bases at V and 4 bases at J, leaving 16 bases unmatched. Germline CDR1 MNHNS, CDR2 SASEGT. CDR3 protein: CATTPGTGGELGTEAFF. For the CDR3, the DNA is TGTGCCACCACCCCGGGGACAGGGGGCGAGTTGGGCACTGAAGCTTTCTTT.

This clonotype has only a few counts. The chain combines TRBV6-6 with TRBJ1-6, with TRBD1 as a possible D gene (5 bases). V shed 0 bases and J shed 6 bases, with 9 bases lying between them. Germline loops: CDR1 MNHNY, CDR2 SVGAGI (reference sequence). This CDR3 contains 15 residues. CDR3 region: CASSYSTQGNSPLHF. DNA for the CDR3: TGTGCCAGCAGTTACTCGACCCAGGGTAATTCACCCCTCCACTTT.

This clonotype appeared a few times. The chain links TRBV20-1 to TRBJ1-5; D remains ambiguous. V gave up 3 bases and J gave up 6 bases, with 15 bases separating them. Per the germline V gene, CDR1 is DFQATT and CDR2 is SNEGSKA (reference sequence). The CDR3 contains 14 residues. The CDR3 here is CSASFHVGSQPQHF. The CDR3 DNA sequence: TGCAGTGCTAGTTTTCATGTGGGAAGTCAGCCCCAGCATTTT.

This clonotype came up a few times. The gene calls are TRBV29-1 and TRBJ2-1; either TRBD1 or TRBD2 may fit D (5 bases each). The CDR3 loop spans 13 amino acids. The germline CDR1 and CDR2 sequences are SQVTM and ANQGSEA. CDR3 sequence reads: CGGGASLYNEQFF. The CDR3, as DNA: TGCGGAGGTGGGGCGAGTCTCTACAATGAGCAGTTCTTC.

The chain joins TRBV28 to TRBJ1-6; D gene ambiguous. V was clipped by 6 bases and J by 0 bases, with 12 bases between them. The CDR3 covers 16 residues. Germline values: CDR1 MDHEN, CDR2 SYDVKM. The CDR3 region has the DNA TGTGCCAGCAGCCAAGGGCGGGACTCCTATAATTCACCCCTCCACTTT. Encoded protein: CASSQGRDSYNSPLHF. Full variable domain (outside the CDR3, taken from reference TRBV28 and TRBJ1-6): DVKVTQSSRYLVKRTGEKVFLECVQDMDHENMFWYRQDPGLGLRLIYFSYDVKMKEKGDIPEGYSVSREKKERFSLILESASTNQTSMYLCASSQGRDSYNSPLHFGNGTRLTVT.

The chain links TRBV20-1 to TRBJ2-5; possible D gene TRBD1, 6 bases. Germline values: CDR1 DFQATT, CDR2 SNEGSKA (reference sequence). The CDR3 sequence is 17 residues long. Between the trimmed V and J ends, which lost 6 bases and 1 base, there was a span of 24 bases. The CDR3 sequence is CSASDGQSEVFQETQYF. The CDR3 DNA follows: TGCAGTGCCAGTGACGGACAGTCGGAGGTATTCCAAGAGACCCAGTACTTC.

This clonotype came up once. The rearrangement joins TRBV30 to TRBJ2-4; the match to TRBD2 covers 8 bases. Unmatched junction bases numbered 6, after V lost 0 bases and J lost 8 bases. In germline, CDR1 is GTSNPN, CDR2 SVGIG (reference sequence). The CDR3 length is 14 residues. CDR3 residues: CAWSVKTGGDIQYF. The CDR3, as DNA: TGTGCCTGGAGTGTAAAAACGGGAGGGGACATTCAGTACTTC.